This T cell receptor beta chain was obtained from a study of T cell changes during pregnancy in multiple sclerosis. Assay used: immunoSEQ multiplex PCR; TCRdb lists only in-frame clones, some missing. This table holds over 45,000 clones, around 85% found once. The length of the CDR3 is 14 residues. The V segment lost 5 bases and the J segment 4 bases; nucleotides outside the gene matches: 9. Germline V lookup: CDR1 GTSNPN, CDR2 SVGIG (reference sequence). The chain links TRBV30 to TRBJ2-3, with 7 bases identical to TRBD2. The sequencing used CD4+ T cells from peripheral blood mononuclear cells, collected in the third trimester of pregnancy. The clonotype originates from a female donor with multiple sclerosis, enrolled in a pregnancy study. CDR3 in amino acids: CAWGAGSSADTQYF. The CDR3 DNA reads TGTGCCTGGGGAGCGGGAAGTAGCGCAGATACGCAGTATTTT.